The 31 T cell receptor beta chains listed next were all sequenced from one sample in a study of T cells in Graves' hyperthyroidism and ophthalmopathy. Authors of the study amplified TCR beta CDR3 regions from RNA transcripts. Initially, a first-round RT-PCR of the TCR CDR3 employed the HTBI primer set. Each CDR3 protein is one row after TCRdb ran MiXCR on the multiplex PCR reads. The top ten hold under 15% of the sample, which has about 640,000 distinct CDR3 sequences, about 14% seen once. Sequencing was performed on blood. The receptors come from a woman in her forties or fifties with Graves' ophthalmopathy.

The rearrangement uses TRBV5-1 and TRBJ2-3, with TRBD2 matching over 7 bases. CDR1 is SGHRS and CDR2 is YFSETQ in the germline V gene. The CDR3 covers 16 residues. The ends lost 0 bases at V and 1 base at J; junction bases unmatched: 5. This CDR3 is CASSLERGWGTDTQYF. The CDR3 DNA reads TGCGCCAGCAGCTTGGAGCGGGGTTGGGGCACAGATACGCAGTATTTT.

The CDR3 is CASSVVNGEQFF. The CDR3 coding sequence is TGTGCCAGCAGCGTAGTGAACGGGGAGCAGTTCTTC. The gene calls are TRBV9 and TRBJ2-1; D is ambiguous. Trimming left V 0 bases short and J 10 bases short, with 8 bases between. The CDR3 length is 12 residues. Germline loops: CDR1 SGDLS, CDR2 YYNGEE. Based on the CDR3 plus reference TRBV9 and TRBJ2-1, the full variable domain is DSGVTQTPKHLITATGQRVTLRCSPRSGDLSVYWYQQSLDQGLQFLIQYYNGEERAKGNILERFSAQQFPDLHSELNLSSLELGDSALYFCASSVVNGEQFFGPGTRLTVL.

This clonotype was found a few times. This may arise from a read error, as a much more abundant clone is one base away. The chain combines TRBV18 with TRBJ1-1; 7 bases line up with TRBD1. Germline assignment: CDR1 KGHSH and CDR2 LQKENI. Losses at the gene ends were 6 bases for V and 4 bases for J; bases not matched to a gene: 8. The CDR3 sequence is 14 residues long. The CDR3 DNA reads as TGTGCCAGCTCTACGACAGGGAGGGGCACTGAAGCTTTCTTT. Its protein is CASSTTGRGTEAFF.

In this sample, this clonotype is medium-sized. This sequence joins TRBV27 and TRBJ1-4, with 10 bases that match TRBD1. V shed 5 bases and J 2 bases; nucleotides not matched to a gene: 5. CDR3 size: 16 residues. Germline CDR1 is MNHEY and CDR2 is SMNVEV (reference sequence). The CDR3 sequence: CASSPTGGSTNEKLFF. The DNA of the CDR3 is TGTGCCAGCAGTCCGACAGGGGGCTCGACTAATGAAAAACTGTTTTTT.

This clonotype showed up many times. The chain combines TRBV24-1 with TRBJ1-1; TRBD1 agrees at 9 bases. Germline trimming cut 2 bases from V and 0 bases from J; bases unmatched to any gene: 6. Germline V CDR1 and CDR2: KGHDR, SFDVKD. The CDR3 covers 17 residues. CDR3 protein: CATSDSRQGGLNTEAFF. As DNA, the CDR3 is TGTGCCACCAGTGATTCAAGACAGGGGGGGTTGAACACTGAAGCTTTCTTT.

This clonotype was seen ten or more times. The chain is built from TRBV2 and TRBJ1-1, with 7 nucleotides matching TRBD1. V lost 6 bases and J lost 1; bases outside the gene matches: 5. Germline V gene lookup returns CDR1 SNHLY and CDR2 FYNNEI. The CDR3 has 14 residues. DNA of the CDR3: TGTGCCAGCAGGACAGGGATTGGGAACACTGAAGCTTTCTTT. Residues: CASRTGIGNTEAFF. The full variable domain, its missing parts supplied by reference TRBV2 and TRBJ1-1, is EPEVTQTPSHQVTQMGQEVILRCVPISNHLYFYWYRQILGQKVEFLVSFYNNEISEKSEIFDDQFSVERPDGSNFTLKIRSTKLEDSAMYFCASRTGIGNTEAFFGQGTRLTVV.

Points on this clonotype: Possible read error: a much larger clone is one base away. The chain joins TRBV7-2 to TRBJ2-7; 10 bases fit TRBD2. The CDR3 consists of 14 residues. CDR1 and CDR2 from the germline V gene are SGHTA and FQGNSA. The junction had 4 bases not matched to a gene; V was cut back by 4 bases and J by 4 bases. CDR3 DNA: TGTGCCAGCAGCTCTAGCGGGAGTGTATACGAGCAGTACTTC. This codes for CASSSSGSVYEQYF. Complete variable domain (other parts from reference TRBV7-2 and TRBJ2-7): GAGVSQSPSNKVTEKGKDVELRCDPISGHTALYWYRQSLGQGLEFLIYFQGNSAPDKSGLPSDRFSAERTGGSVSTLTIQRTQQEDSAVYLCASSSSGSVYEQYFGPGTRLTVT.

The sample holds many counts of this clonotype. The chain is built from TRBV6-2 or TRBV6-3 and TRBJ2-1; 13 bases align to TRBD2. The germline gives CDR1 MNHEY, CDR2 SVGEGT. V lost 4 bases, J lost 9 bases, and 9 bases stayed unmatched. CDR3 length equals 16 residues. CDR3 region: CASSFLLAGGFGEQFF. Written as DNA, the CDR3 is TGTGCCAGCAGTTTCCTACTAGCGGGAGGGTTCGGTGAGCAGTTCTTC.

The chain is built from TRBV10-3 and TRBJ1-2, with D hard to call. CDR1 and CDR2 (germline): ENHRY, SYGVKD. Trimming removed 4 bases from V and 7 bases from J, with 10 bases in between. This CDR3 contains 12 residues. The CDR3 region has the DNA TGTGCCATCAGTGCTGGGCGTTTTGGCTACACCTTC. It yields the protein CAISAGRFGYTF.

This clonotype was seen many times. The chain recombines TRBV27 with TRBJ2-5; D is tentatively TRBD1 or TRBD2 (5 bases each). Trimming took 3 bases from V and 5 from J, leaving 10 bases between them. This CDR3 has 13 residues. Per the germline V gene, CDR1 is MNHEY and CDR2 is SMNVEV (reference sequence). CDR3 sequence: CASSLRGWETQYF. The CDR3 DNA sequence: TGTGCCAGCAGTTTGAGGGGTTGGGAGACCCAGTACTTC.

In this sample, this clonotype turned up a few times. This chain links TRBV7-3 with TRBJ2-1; TRBD2 aligns across 8 bases. Trimming cost V 2 bases and J 5 bases; bases outside gene matches: 2. There are 14 residues in the CDR3. Looked up from germline, CDR1 is SGHTA and CDR2 is FQGTGA. DNA for the CDR3: TGTGCCAGCAGCTTACGGGGGGGGAACAATGAGCAGTTCTTC. Translating gives CASSLRGGNNEQFF.

This clonotype was detected a few times. The gene calls are TRBV4-3 and TRBJ2-5; maybe TRBD2 (5 bases). The V end was cut by 0 bases, the J end by 5 bases, with 13 bases between. The germline CDR1 and CDR2 sequences are LGHNA and YSLEER. The CDR3 contains 15 residues. In nucleotides, the CDR3 is TGCGCCAGCAGCCAAGAAAAGGGCGGGTGGGAGACCCAGTACTTC. Translating gives CASSQEKGGWETQYF.

There are many counts of this clonotype. The genes are TRBV20-1 and TRBJ1-1; TRBD1 matches 7 bases. V lost 5 bases to trimming and J lost 1 base; unmatched junction nucleotides: 4. Germline CDR1 is DFQATT and CDR2 is SNEGSKA (reference sequence). The CDR3 length is 13 residues. CDR3 nucleotides: TGCAGTGCTCCGACAGGGCCGAACACTGAAGCTTTCTTT. Its protein is CSAPTGPNTEAFF.

The chain employs TRBV28 and TRBJ1-2, with unresolved D. The CDR3 spans 12 residues. Germline V CDR1 and CDR2: MDHEN, SYDVKM. The V end lost 0 bases, the J end lost 5 bases, and 4 bases lay between the germline ends. The DNA for the CDR3 is TGTGCCAGCAGTTTATGGCAGTATGGCTACACCTTC. Translation: CASSLWQYGYTF.

Concerning this clonotype: A read error may be the cause here, since a much bigger clone is one base away. The chain uses TRBV12-3 or TRBV12-4 and TRBJ1-5, with D perhaps matching TRBD1 (6 bases). Trimming pared 11 bases from V and 7 bases from J, leaving 12 bases between. The CDR3 consists of 11 residues. CDR3 nucleotide sequence: TGTGCCGGCGGCAGGGGCCAGCCCCAGCATTTT. It specifies CAGGRGQPQHF.

The V call is TRBV6-5, the J call TRBJ2-6; TRBD1 is a possible D gene (6 bases). Trimming cost V 4 bases and J 0 bases, with 16 bases left between them. CDR1 MNHEY and CDR2 SVGAGI come from the germline V gene. CDR3 length equals 18 residues. The CDR3 loop is CASSSWTDLDSGANVLTF. CDR3 DNA sequence: TGTGCCAGCAGTTCCTGGACAGACCTAGACTCTGGGGCCAACGTCCTGACTTTC.

This clonotype was detected many times. The chain employs TRBV7-2 and TRBJ2-5; TRBD2 matches 8 bases. The CDR3 sequence is 12 residues long. Trimming removed 11 bases from V and 9 bases from J; junction bases left unmatched: 11. Germline assignment: CDR1 SGHTA and CDR2 FQGNSA. As DNA, the CDR3 is TGTGCCGGAGGAACGGGAGGGGGGTCCCAGTACTTC. It is translated as CAGGTGGGSQYF.

This clonotype was found many times. The chain is built from TRBV5-1 and TRBJ1-1, with D possibly matching TRBD1 (5 bases). V lost 0 bases and J 7 bases, leaving 16 bases between the germline ends. CDR1 is SGHRS, CDR2 YFSETQ, per germline. The length of the CDR3 is 15 residues. The CDR3 loop reads CASSLGPGRRLEAFF. The CDR3 DNA follows: TGCGCCAGCAGCTTGGGACCGGGACGACGCCTTGAAGCTTTCTTT.

Many counts were recorded for this clonotype. The gene calls are TRBV28 and TRBJ1-1; 11 positions agree with TRBD1. The ends lost 4 bases at V and 6 bases at J; junction bases unmatched: 4. This CDR3 has 14 amino acids. CDR1 MDHEN and CDR2 SYDVKM come from the germline V gene. The CDR3 region has the DNA TGTGCCAGCAGTTGGACAGGGGGCGACCCTGAAGCTTTCTTT. It yields the protein CASSWTGGDPEAFF.

This clonotype was detected many times. V is TRBV15 and J is TRBJ2-1, with TRBD2 matching 7 bases. The CDR3 totals 14 residues. After removal of 0 bases from V and 11 bases from J, the junction contained 7 bases not matched to a gene. Germline lookup yields CDR1 LNHNV and CDR2 YYDKDF (reference sequence). The CDR3 sequence is CATSRERLASQQFF. In DNA, the CDR3 is TGTGCCACCAGCAGAGAGCGACTAGCTAGTCAGCAGTTCTTC.

This clonotype was detected ten times or more. The V and J genes are TRBV28 and TRBJ2-7; 13 nucleotides line up with TRBD2. Germline CDR1 reads MDHEN; CDR2 reads SYDVKM. Trimming took 4 bases from V and 4 from J; bases not matched to a gene: 10. This CDR3 is 17 amino acids long. The CDR3 DNA reads TGTGCCAGCAGTTCTCGCTCCGGGACTAGCGGGAAGTACGAGCAGTACTTC. It is translated as CASSSRSGTSGKYEQYF.

A few counts support this clonotype. The chain employs TRBV7-2 and TRBJ1-2, with 9 bases fitting TRBD1. The trim removed 5 bases at V and 8 bases at J, leaving 24 bases unmatched. This CDR3 contains 19 residues. The germline gives CDR1 SGHTA, CDR2 FQGNSA. DNA for the CDR3: TGTGCCAGCAGCCGGGACCCGGGACAGGGCGTTTCTAGACGGGTGGGCTACACCTTC. Translation gives CASSRDPGQGVSRRVGYTF.

This clonotype was recorded many times. V and J are TRBV5-5 and TRBJ1-1, with no clear D. Looked up from germline, CDR1 is SGHKS and CDR2 is YYEKEE (reference sequence). CDR3 length: 12 amino acids. The CDR3 DNA sequence: TGTGTCAGTCGGGGTCTTAGTCCTGAAGCTTTCTTT. Residues: CVSRGLSPEAFF.

This clonotype was recorded many times. The rearrangement links TRBV11-3 to TRBJ2-2; D is tentatively TRBD1 or TRBD2 (5 bases each). From germline, CDR1 is SGHNT and CDR2 YENEEA. The CDR3 has 14 residues. Trimming cost V 7 bases and J 1 base, with 10 bases left between them. The CDR3 sequence is CASNRGENTGELFF. The DNA of the CDR3 is TGTGCCAGCAATCGAGGGGAGAACACCGGGGAGCTGTTTTTT.

To note about this clonotype: A much larger clone sits a single nucleotide away, making a read error possible. The chain has TRBV15 and TRBJ1-1; possibly TRBD1 for D (5 bases). The CDR3 is made up of 13 amino acids. Germline assignment: CDR1 LNHNV and CDR2 YYDKDF (reference sequence). CDR3 sequence: CATSRDTGTEASF. The CDR3 nucleotides read TGTGCCACCAGCAGAGATACGGGGACTGAAGCTTCCTTT.

This clonotype was counted at least ten times. The genes are TRBV28 and TRBJ1-1; tentative D call: TRBD1 (6 bases). CDR3 length: 9 residues. Deletions cut 7 bases from V and 11 bases from J, with 8 bases between. Germline CDR1 reads MDHEN; CDR2 reads SYDVKM. The CDR3 loop reads CASKRGAFF. CDR3 bases: TGTGCCAGCAAAAGGGGGGCTTTCTTT.

V and J are TRBV10-3 and TRBJ2-1; tentative D call: TRBD1 (6 bases). Near its end, the DNA agrees better with TRBJ2-7, so the J call may be wrong. The germline V gene encodes CDR1 ENHRY and CDR2 SYGVKD. The CDR3 loop spans 15 amino acids. The CDR3 region has the DNA TGTGCCATCAGTGCCCATCAGGGGTTGGGCAATGAGCAGTACTTC. It specifies CAISAHQGLGNEQYF.

This clonotype came up a few times. The chain recombines TRBV4-1 with TRBJ1-4; D unresolved. The V end was cut by 2 bases, the J end by 1 base, with 14 bases between. This CDR3 comprises 17 residues. Germline CDR1 and CDR2: MGHRA and YSYEKL. DNA for the CDR3: TGCGCCAGCAGCCAACGGGCAGGAAAGCGAACTAATGAAAAACTGTTTTTT. Translated, it gives CASSQRAGKRTNEKLFF.

This clonotype was counted ten times or more. V and J are TRBV28 and TRBJ2-7; D assignment may be TRBD1 or TRBD2 (5 bases each). The CDR3 totals 14 residues. CDR1 is MDHEN, CDR2 SYDVKM, per germline. V lost 3 bases to trimming and J lost 2 bases, with 11 bases between them. This chain's CDR3 is CASSFSGTTYEQYF. In DNA form, the CDR3 reads TGTGCCAGCAGTTTTTCGGGGACCACCTACGAGCAGTACTTC. The variable domain in full, completed from reference TRBV28 and TRBJ2-7, reads DVKVTQSSRYLVKRTGEKVFLECVQDMDHENMFWYRQDPGLGLRLIYFSYDVKMKEKGDIPEGYSVSREKKERFSLILESASTNQTSMYLCASSFSGTTYEQYFGPGTRLTVT.

To note about this clonotype: This may arise from a read error, as a much more abundant clone is one base away. The rearrangement uses TRBV7-2 and TRBJ2-5; D unresolved. The CDR3 totals 13 residues. V gave up 4 bases and J gave up 0 bases, with 6 bases separating them. Germline loops: CDR1 SGHTA, CDR2 FQGNSA. CDR3 region: CASSSVNQETQYF. In nucleotides, the CDR3 is TGTGCCAGCAGCTCAGTGAACCAAGAGACCCAGTACTTC.

V usage is TRBV7-9 and J usage is TRBJ1-2; 9 bases agree with TRBD1. V gave up 4 bases and J gave up 2 bases; unmatched junction bases: 2. Germline assignment: CDR1 SEHNR and CDR2 FQNEAQ (reference sequence). This CDR3 is built from 14 residues. CDR3: CASSWGQGNYGYTF. The CDR3 nucleotides are TGTGCCAGCAGCTGGGGACAGGGCAACTATGGCTACACCTTC.